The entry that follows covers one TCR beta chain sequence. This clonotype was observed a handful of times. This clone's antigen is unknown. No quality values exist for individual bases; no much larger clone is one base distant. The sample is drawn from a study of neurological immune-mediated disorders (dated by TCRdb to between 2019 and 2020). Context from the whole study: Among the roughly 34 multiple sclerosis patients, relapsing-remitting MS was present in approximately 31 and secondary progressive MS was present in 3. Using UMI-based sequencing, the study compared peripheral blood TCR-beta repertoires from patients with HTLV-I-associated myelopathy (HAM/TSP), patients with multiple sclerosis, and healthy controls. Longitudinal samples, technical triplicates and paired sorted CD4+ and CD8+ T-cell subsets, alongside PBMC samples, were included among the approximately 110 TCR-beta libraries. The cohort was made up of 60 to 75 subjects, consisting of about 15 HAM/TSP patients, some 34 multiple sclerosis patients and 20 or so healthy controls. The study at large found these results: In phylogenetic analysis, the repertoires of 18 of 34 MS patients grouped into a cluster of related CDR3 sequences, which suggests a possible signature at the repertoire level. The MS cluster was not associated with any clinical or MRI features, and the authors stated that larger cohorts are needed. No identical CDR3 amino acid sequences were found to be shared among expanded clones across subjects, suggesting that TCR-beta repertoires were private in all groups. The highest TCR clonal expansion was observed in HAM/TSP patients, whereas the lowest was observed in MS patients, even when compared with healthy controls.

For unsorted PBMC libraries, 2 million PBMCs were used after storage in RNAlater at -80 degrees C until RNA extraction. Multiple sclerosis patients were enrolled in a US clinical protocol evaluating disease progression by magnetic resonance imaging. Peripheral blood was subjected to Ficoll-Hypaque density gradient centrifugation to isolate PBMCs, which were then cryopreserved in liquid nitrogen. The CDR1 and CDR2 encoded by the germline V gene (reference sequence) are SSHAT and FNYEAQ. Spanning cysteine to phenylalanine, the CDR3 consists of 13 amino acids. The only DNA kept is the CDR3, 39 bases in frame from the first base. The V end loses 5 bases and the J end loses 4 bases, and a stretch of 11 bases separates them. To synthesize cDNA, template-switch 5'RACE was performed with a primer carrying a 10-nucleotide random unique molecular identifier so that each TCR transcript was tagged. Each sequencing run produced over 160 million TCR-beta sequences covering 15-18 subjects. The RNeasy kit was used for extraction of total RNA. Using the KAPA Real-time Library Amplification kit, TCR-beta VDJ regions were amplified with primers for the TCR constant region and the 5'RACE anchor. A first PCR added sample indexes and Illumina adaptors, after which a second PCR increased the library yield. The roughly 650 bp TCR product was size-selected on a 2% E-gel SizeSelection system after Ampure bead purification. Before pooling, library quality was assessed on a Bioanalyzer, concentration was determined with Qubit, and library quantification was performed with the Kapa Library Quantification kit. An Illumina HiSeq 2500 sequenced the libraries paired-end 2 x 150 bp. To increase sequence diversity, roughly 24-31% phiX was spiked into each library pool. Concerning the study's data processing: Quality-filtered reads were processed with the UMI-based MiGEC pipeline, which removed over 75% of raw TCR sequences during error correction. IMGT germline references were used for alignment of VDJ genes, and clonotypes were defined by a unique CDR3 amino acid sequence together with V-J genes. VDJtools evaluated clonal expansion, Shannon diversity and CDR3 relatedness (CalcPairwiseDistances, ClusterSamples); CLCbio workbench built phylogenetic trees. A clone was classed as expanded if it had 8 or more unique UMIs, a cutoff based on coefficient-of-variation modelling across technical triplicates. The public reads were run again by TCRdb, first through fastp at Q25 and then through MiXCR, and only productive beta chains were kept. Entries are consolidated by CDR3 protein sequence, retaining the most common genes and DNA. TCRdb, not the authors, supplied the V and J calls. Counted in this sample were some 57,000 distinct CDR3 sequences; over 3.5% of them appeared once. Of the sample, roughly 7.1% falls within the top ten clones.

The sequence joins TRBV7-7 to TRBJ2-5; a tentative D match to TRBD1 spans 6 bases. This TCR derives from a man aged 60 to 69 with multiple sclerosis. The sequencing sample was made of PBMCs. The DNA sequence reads TGTGCCAGCAGCCCCACGACAGGAGAGACCCAGTACTTC. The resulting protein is CASSPTTGETQYF. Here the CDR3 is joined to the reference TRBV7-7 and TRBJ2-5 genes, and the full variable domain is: GAGVSQSPRYKVTKRGQDVTLRCDPISSHATLYWYQQALGQGPEFLTYFNYEAQPDKSGLPSDRFSAERPEGSISTLTIQRTEQRDSAMYRCASSPTTGETQYFGPGTRLLVL.